The clone carrying this T cell receptor (beta chain) was picked up many times. What it binds is unknown. The data derive from a study of molecular identifiers for immune sequencing clone quantification. Study-level results: Among effectors, clones above 20 RNA copies held over 97% of molecules; among naive cells, under 1%.

This CDR3 comprises 13 residues. Trimming at V came to 11 bases and at J to 3 bases, leaving 10 bases not matched to a gene. CDR1 is SNHLY, CDR2 FYNNEI, per germline. TCRdb reprocessed the PCR reads via MiXCR and lists one record per CDR3 protein. The sample contains under 350,000 distinct CDR3 sequences, roughly a quarter of which appear only once. The rearrangement joins TRBV2 to TRBJ2-7; TRBD1 matches 7 bases. The clonotype was recovered from a human donor in good health. Some libraries in this study had Jurkat cell RNA spiked in. Sequenced input: naive CD8+ T cells from blood, with Jurkat cell RNA spiked in. Subset: FACS-sorted CD8+CD4-CCR7+CD45RA+ naive T cells. The CDR3, as DNA: TGTGCCGTCAACAGGGGTGCTGGCTACGAGCAGTACTTC. Its protein product is CAVNRGAGYEQYF. The whole variable domain, remainder taken from reference TRBV2 and TRBJ2-7, is EPEVTQTPSHQVTQMGQEVILRCVPISNHLYFYWYRQILGQKVEFLVSFYNNEISEKSEIFDDQFSVERPDGSNFTLKIRSTKLEDSAMYFCAVNRGAGYEQYFGPGTRLTVT.